A single TCR beta chain is shown here with its context. The antigen is not known. Other DNA sequences in the sample encode the same CDR3. The source of the sample is a study of cytomegalovirus exposure and HLA in healthy donors. Study details: Of the donors genotyped, approximately 400 in all, about 80% fell in the Caucasian-associated ancestry cluster. Broader study findings: Sequencing likely caused a cluster of highly shared sequence variants. Among the CMV-associated chains, a few were confirmed in vitro as specific for CMV antigens. It was 164 TCR beta chains that were listed as cytomegalovirus-associated.

The length of the CDR3 is 14 residues. Germline assignment: CDR1 SGHNT and CDR2 YYREEE (reference sequence). The V and J ends lost 1 base and 4 bases respectively, with 12 bases between them. Amplification used 60 Vbeta primers and 13 Jbeta primers. Repertoires were generated with immunoSEQ multiplex PCR, while TCRdb's copy carries only in-frame clones and drops some. The table includes 120,000 to 150,000 clones, around 75% detected once. The TCR sequence derives from a woman under 40 in good health and CMV-seronegative. The specimen sequenced was PBMCs. The V call is TRBV5-4, the J call TRBJ2-7, with TRBD1 as a possible D gene (5 bases). This chain's CDR3 is CASSLIGQGYEQYF. CDR3 DNA sequence: TGTGCCAGCAGCTTGATAGGGCAGGGATACGAGCAGTACTTC.